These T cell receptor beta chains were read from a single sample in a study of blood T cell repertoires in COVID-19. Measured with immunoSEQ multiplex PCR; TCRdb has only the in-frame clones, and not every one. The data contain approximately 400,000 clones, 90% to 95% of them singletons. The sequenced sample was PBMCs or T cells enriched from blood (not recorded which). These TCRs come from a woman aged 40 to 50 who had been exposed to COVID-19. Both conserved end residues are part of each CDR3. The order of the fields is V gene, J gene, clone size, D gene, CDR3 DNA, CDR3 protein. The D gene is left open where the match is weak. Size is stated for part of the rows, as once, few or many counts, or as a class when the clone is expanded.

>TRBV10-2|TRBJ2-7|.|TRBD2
TGCGCCAGCAGTGAGGATAGCGGGGGGGCCTACGAGCAGTACTTC
CASSEDSGGAYEQYF
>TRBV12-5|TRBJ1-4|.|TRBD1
TGTGCTAGTGGCCTACGACAGGGGAGTGAAAAACTGTTTTTT
CASGLRQGSEKLFF
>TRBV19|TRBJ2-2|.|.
TGTGCCACCAAGTACGGCAACGGCGGGTCCGGGGAGCTGTTTTTT
CATKYGNGGSGELFF
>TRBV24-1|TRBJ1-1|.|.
TGTGCCACCAGTCCGGGGGGGGAGGAGACTGAAGCTTTCTTT
CATSPGGEETEAFF
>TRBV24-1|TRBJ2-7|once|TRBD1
TGTGCCACCACTGGGGACAGCCCTCGGGAGCAGTACTTC
CATTGDSPREQYF
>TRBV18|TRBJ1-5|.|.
TGTGCCAGCTCACCTCGGGGGGGGGATCAGCCCCAGCATTTT
CASSPRGGDQPQHF
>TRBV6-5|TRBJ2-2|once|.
TGTGCCAGCAGTCCCCCACAGGGTGGCACCGGGGAGCTGTTTTTT
CASSPPQGGTGELFF
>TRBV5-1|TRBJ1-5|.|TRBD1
TGCGCCAGCCGACAGGGGCTAAGCAATCAGCCCCAGCATTTT
CASRQGLSNQPQHF
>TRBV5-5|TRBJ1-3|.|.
TGTGCCAGCAGCTTGGGGGGCGGCTACTCTGGAAACACCATATATTTT
CASSLGGGYSGNTIYF
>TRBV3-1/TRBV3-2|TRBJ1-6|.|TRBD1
TGTGCCAGCAGCCGGACAGGGGTTTACGGAAATTCACCCCTCCACTTT
CASSRTGVYGNSPLHF
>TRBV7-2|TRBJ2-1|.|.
TGTGCCAGCAGCGGAGACGGCTCCTACAATGAGCAGTTCTTC
CASSGDGSYNEQFF
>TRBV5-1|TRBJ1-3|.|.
TGCGCCAGCAGCCCCACCTATCGAAACACCATATATTTT
CASSPTYRNTIYF
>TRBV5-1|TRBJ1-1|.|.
TGCGCCAGCAGCTTGGGTCAGGGAAGGAGTTTCTTT
CASSLGQGRSFF
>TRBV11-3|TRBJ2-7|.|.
TGTGCCAGCAGCTCCCCGGGTATAGCGGCCTACGAGCAGTACTTC
CASSSPGIAAYEQYF
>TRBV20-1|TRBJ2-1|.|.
TGCAGTGTCGGGCGGGGAAATGAGCAGTTCTTC
CSVGRGNEQFF
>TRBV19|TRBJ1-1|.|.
TGTGCCAGTAGTCCGGGGGGGTACACTGAAGCTTTCTTT
CASSPGGYTEAFF
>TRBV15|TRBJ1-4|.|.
TGTGCCACCAGCTTTGATCCAGGGGCGGCTAATGAAAAACTGTTTTTT
CATSFDPGAANEKLFF
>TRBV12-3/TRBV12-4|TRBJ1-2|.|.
TGTGCCAGCAGTTTGCAGGGGACCGATGGCTACACCTTC
CASSLQGTDGYTF
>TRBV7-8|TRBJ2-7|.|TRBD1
TGTGCCAGCAGCGTCCCCGGGACAGGGGCCTACGAGCAGTACTTC
CASSVPGTGAYEQYF
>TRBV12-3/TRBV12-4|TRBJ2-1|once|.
TGTGCCAGCAGTTTACAGGGGCGCAATGAGCAGTTCTTC
CASSLQGRNEQFF
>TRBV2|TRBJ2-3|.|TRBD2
TGTGCCAGCGCTAGACTAGCGGGAGGGGGCACAGATACGCAGTATTTT
CASARLAGGGTDTQYF
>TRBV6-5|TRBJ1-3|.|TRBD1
TGTGCCAGCAGTTACGGGACAGGGACAGGAAACACCATATATTTT
CASSYGTGTGNTIYF
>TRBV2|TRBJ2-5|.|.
TGTGCCAGCAGGAGACAAGAGACCCAGTACTTC
CASRRQETQYF
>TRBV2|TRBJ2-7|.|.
TGTGCCAGCAACCAGGGGGGTTCACGGAGAGAGCAGTACTTC
CASNQGGSRREQYF
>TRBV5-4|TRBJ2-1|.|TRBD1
TGTGCCAGCAGCTTGTCAGGGGGTAATGAGCAGTTCTTC
CASSLSGGNEQFF
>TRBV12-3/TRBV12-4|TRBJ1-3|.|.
TGTGCCAGCAGTTTAATCTCAGGGGCGGGCGTCTCTTTT
CASSLISGAGVSF
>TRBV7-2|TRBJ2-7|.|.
TGTGCCAGCAGCTTAGAGGCTAGCTCTCCCGAGCAGTACTTC
CASSLEASSPEQYF
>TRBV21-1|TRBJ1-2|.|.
TGTGCCAGCAGCAAAACACCGGGACAGGGGGCGTATGGCTACACCTTC
CASSKTPGQGAYGYTF
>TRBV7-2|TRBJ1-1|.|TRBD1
TGTGCCAGCAGCTTGGGGACAGGAAACACTGAAGCTTTCTTT
CASSLGTGNTEAFF
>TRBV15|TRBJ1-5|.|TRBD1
TGTGCCACCAGCAGAATCCGGACAGGTTATAGCAATCAGCCCCAGCATTTT
CATSRIRTGYSNQPQHF
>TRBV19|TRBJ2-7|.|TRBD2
TGTGCCAGCAGAGGCGGGGGGGCCTCCGAGCAGTACTTC
CASRGGGASEQYF
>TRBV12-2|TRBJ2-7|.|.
TGTGCAAGTCGCTTCCTTAGGGGGGGCTGGTCCTACGAGCAGTACTTC
CASRFLRGGWSYEQYF
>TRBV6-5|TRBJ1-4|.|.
TGTGCCAGCAGCCCCAGTCCAACTAATGAAAAACTGTTTTTT
CASSPSPTNEKLFF
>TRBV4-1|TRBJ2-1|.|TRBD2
TGCGCCAGCAGCAAGGGACTAGCGGGGGAGGGTCAGTTCTTC
CASSKGLAGEGQFF
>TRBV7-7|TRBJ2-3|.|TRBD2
TGTGCTAGCAGCCCAGTCAGCGGGAGCGCAGATACGCAGTATTTT
CASSPVSGSADTQYF
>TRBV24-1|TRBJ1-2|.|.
TGTGCCACCAGTGAAAGAGGTCCTAACTATGGCTACACCTTC
CATSERGPNYGYTF
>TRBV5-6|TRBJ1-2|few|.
TGTGCCAGCCATCAGGGCCAGGGCTCGCTTGGCTACACCTTC
CASHQGQGSLGYTF
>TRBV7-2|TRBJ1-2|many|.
TGTGCCAGCAGCTCAAAGGCCGGGGTTAACTATGGCTACACCTTC
CASSSKAGVNYGYTF
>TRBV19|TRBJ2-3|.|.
TGTGCCAGTAAGGTGCTAGCCTCCTCCCGAGATACGCAGTATTTT
CASKVLASSRDTQYF
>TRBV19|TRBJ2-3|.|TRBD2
TGTGCCAGCAGGACTAGCGGGAGAACAGATACGCAGTATTTT
CASRTSGRTDTQYF
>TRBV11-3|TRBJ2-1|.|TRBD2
TGTGCCAGCGAGGAGGGGGTCCGGACTAGCGGAGTTTACAATGAGCAGTTCTTC
CASEEGVRTSGVYNEQFF
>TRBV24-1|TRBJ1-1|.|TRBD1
TGTGCCACCAGTGATGGAAGACAGGGGGAGATTAAGAACACTGAAGCTTTCTTT
CATSDGRQGEIKNTEAFF
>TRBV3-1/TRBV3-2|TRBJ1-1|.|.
TGTGCCAGCAGCCAAGGGGGGGGTTGGACTGAAGCTTTCTTT
CASSQGGGWTEAFF
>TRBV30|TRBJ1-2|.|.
TGTGCCTGGAGTCCTCCTTCCTTTGGCTACACCTTC
CAWSPPSFGYTF
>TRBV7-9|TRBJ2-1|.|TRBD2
TGTGCCAGCAGCTTAGCGTCTAGCGGGAAGCAGGAGCAGTTCTTC
CASSLASSGKQEQFF
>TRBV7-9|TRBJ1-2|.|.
TGTGCCAGCAGCCCTCTTCTAGCCTACACCTTC
CASSPLLAYTF
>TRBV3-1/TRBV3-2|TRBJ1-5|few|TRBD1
TGTGCCAGCAGCCGTGGAGGGGGCAGGGCGGGAAATCAGCCCCAGCATTTT
CASSRGGGRAGNQPQHF
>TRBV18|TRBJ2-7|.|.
TGTGCCAGCTCACCGGCCTCCTACGAGCAGTACTTC
CASSPASYEQYF
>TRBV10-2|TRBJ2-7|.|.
TGCGCCAGCAGAGGAGACGGGTCCTACGAGCAGTACTTC
CASRGDGSYEQYF
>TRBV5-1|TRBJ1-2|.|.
TGCGCCAGCAGCCCGGGGAGGAACTATGGCTACACCTTC
CASSPGRNYGYTF
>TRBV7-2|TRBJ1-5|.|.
TGTGCCAGCAGCACTATAGGCAATCAGCCCCAGCATTTT
CASSTIGNQPQHF
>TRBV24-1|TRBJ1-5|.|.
TGTGCCACCAGTTACGGGGATAATCAGCCCCAGCATTTT
CATSYGDNQPQHF